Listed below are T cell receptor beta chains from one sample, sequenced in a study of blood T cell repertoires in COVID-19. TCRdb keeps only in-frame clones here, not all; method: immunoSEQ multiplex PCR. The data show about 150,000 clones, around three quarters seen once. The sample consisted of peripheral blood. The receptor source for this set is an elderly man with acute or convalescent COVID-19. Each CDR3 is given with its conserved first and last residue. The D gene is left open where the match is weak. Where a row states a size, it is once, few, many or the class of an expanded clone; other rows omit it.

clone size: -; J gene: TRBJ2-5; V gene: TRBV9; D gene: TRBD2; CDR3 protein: CASSVAPGSGGATQYF; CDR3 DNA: TGTGCCAGCAGCGTAGCTCCGGGCTCGGGGGGAGCGACCCAGTACTTC
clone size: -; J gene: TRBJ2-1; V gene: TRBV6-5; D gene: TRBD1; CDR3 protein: CASSKTGGVSGEQFF; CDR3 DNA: TGTGCCAGCAGTAAAACAGGGGGCGTATCTGGAGAGCAGTTCTTC
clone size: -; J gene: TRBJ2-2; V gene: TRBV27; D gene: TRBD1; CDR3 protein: CASSPGTGAQNTGELFF; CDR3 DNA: TGTGCCAGCAGTCCGGGGACAGGGGCACAGAACACCGGGGAGCTGTTTTTT
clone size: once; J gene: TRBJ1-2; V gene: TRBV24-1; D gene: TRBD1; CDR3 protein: CATSDANDRGGGYTF; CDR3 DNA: TGTGCCACCAGTGATGCGAACGACAGGGGCGGTGGCTACACCTTC
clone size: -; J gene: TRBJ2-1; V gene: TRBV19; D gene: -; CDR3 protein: CASSSLASGSYNEQFF; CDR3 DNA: TGTGCCAGTAGTTCATTGGCTAGTGGCTCCTACAATGAGCAGTTCTTC
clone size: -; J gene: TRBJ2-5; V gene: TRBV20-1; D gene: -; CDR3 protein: CSAIEGGQKETQYF; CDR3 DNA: TGCAGTGCTATTGAGGGGGGGCAAAAAGAGACCCAGTACTTC
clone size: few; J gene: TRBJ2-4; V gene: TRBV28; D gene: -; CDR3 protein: CAANSHTKNIQYF; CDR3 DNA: TGTGCCGCCAACAGCCATACCAAAAACATTCAGTACTTC
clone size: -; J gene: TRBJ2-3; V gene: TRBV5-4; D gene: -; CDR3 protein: CASRTSGDTQYF; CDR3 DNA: TGTGCCAGCAGAACAAGTGGAGATACGCAGTATTTT
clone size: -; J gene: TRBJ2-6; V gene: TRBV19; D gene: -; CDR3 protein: CASSMGWGAGANVLTF; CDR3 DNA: TGTGCCAGTAGTATGGGTTGGGGGGCTGGGGCCAACGTCCTGACTTTC
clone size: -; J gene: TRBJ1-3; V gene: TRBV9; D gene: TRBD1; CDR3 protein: CASSVLDRYSGNTIYF; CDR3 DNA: TGTGCCAGCAGCGTCCTGGACAGGTACTCTGGAAACACCATATATTTT
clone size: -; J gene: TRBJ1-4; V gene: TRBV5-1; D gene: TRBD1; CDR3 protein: CASSLAGTGNEKLFF; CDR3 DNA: TGCGCCAGCAGCTTGGCAGGGACAGGGAATGAAAAACTGTTTTTT
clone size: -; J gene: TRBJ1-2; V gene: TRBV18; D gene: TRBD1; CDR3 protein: CASSREGQGYGYTF; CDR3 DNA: TGTGCCAGCTCACGGGAAGGACAGGGCTATGGCTACACCTTC
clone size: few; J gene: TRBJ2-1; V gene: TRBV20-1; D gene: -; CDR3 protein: CSATPGVEQFF; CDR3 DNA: TGCAGTGCTACCCCAGGGGTTGAGCAGTTCTTC
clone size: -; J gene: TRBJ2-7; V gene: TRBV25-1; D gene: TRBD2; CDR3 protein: CASSRLAGGEQYF; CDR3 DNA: TGTGCCAGCAGTCGACTAGCGGGGGGCGAGCAGTACTTC
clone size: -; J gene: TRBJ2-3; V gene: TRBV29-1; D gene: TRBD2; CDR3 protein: CSVGTTSTDTQYF; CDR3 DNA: TGCAGCGTAGGGACTACTAGCACAGATACGCAGTATTTT
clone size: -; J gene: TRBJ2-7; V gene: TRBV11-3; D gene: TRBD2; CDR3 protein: CASSLRAPPGGISYEQYF; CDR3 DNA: TGTGCCAGCAGCTTAAGGGCGCCCCCGGGGGGGATTTCCTACGAGCAGTACTTC
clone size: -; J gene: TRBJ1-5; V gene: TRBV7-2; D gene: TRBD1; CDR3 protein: CASSLALQGAPRNQPQHF; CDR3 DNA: TGTGCCAGCAGCTTAGCGCTTCAGGGGGCGCCTAGGAATCAGCCCCAGCATTTT
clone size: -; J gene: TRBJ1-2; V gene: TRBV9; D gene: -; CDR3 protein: CASVTGPNYGYTF; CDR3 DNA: TGTGCCAGCGTGACAGGACCCAACTATGGCTACACCTTC
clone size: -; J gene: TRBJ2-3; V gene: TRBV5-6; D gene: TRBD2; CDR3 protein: CASSLEAGGRPDTQYF; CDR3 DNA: TGTGCCAGCAGCTTGGAAGCGGGGGGGCGGCCAGATACGCAGTATTTT
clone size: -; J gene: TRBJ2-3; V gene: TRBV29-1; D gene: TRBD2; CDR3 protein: CSVGTSGGRADTQYF; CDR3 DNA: TGCAGCGTTGGGACTAGCGGGGGGAGGGCTGATACGCAGTATTTT
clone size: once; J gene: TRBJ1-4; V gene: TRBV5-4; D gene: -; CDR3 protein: CASSLMQGLNEKLFF; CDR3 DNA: TGTGCCAGCAGCTTGATGCAGGGGCTAAATGAAAAACTGTTTTTT
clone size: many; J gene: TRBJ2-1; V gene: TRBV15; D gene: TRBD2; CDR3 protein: CATSREVPRGGYNEQFF; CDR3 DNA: TGTGCCACCAGCAGGGAAGTCCCGCGGGGGGGCTACAATGAGCAGTTCTTC